This T cell receptor (beta chain) emerged from a study of T cells in Graves' hyperthyroidism and ophthalmopathy. Study-wide points: Ophthalmopathy stood apart from stable hyperthyroidism in a 13 V-J model.

Ophthalmopathy cases met thresholds of Clinical Activity Score at least 3, NOSPECS grade at least 4 and duration under 3 months. It was RNA transcripts that yielded the amplified TCR beta CDR3 regions. RT-PCR in the first round (using the HTBI primer set) targeted the TCR CDR3. TCRdb re-derived calls from the multiplex PCR reads in MiXCR, one entry per CDR3 protein. Of approximately 600,000 distinct CDR3 sequences listed, about 15% are singletons. The CDR3 spans 13 residues. Trimming took 2 bases from V and 6 from J, leaving 10 bases between them. In regard to this clonotype: Its specificity is unknown.

Sequencing used blood. V is TRBV12-3 or TRBV12-4 and J is TRBJ1-2; no definite D call. This clonotype originated in a woman in her thirties or forties with Graves' ophthalmopathy. The CDR3 DNA reads as TGTGCCAGCAGTTTAATGGGAAGTGATGGCTACACCTTC. Translation gives CASSLMGSDGYTF.